Sequencing of this TCR beta chain was carried out in a study of T cells in Graves' hyperthyroidism and ophthalmopathy. What was amplified from RNA transcripts were TCR beta CDR3 regions. Researchers ran a first-round RT-PCR on the TCR CDR3 using the HTBI primer set. MiXCR, run by TCRdb on the multiplex PCR reads, gives a single entry per CDR3 protein. The repertoire includes a few hundred thousand distinct CDR3 sequences, around 16% of them detected once, and under 7.5% sits in the top ten. Points on this clonotype: Its target is unknown. This may stem from a read error, because a much larger clone lies one nucleotide away.

This CDR3 is 15 amino acids long. CDR1 SEHNR and CDR2 FQNEAQ come from the germline V gene (reference sequence). General study findings and limits: Within blood appeared most thyroid clonotypes that had expanded above 0.001. Ophthalmopathy, as predicted by the model, came a median around 6.7 months after the prediction.

Hyperthyroidism, newly diagnosed and lasting under 2 months, affected patients aged 18 to 65. Sequences were obtained from blood. The TCR was taken from a woman in her thirties with Graves' hyperthyroidism. This chain connects TRBV7-9 to TRBJ2-7; 12 nucleotides agree with TRBD1. The CDR3 is CASSSAGTGGYGQYF. CDR3 nucleotides: TGTGCCAGCAGCTCGGCCGGGACAGGGGGCTACGGGCAGTACTTC.